The entry that follows covers one T cell receptor (beta chain) sequence. Trimming cost V 7 bases and J 2 bases, with 12 bases left between them. Germline V gene data show CDR1 as LNHDA and CDR2 as SQIVND (reference sequence). This CDR3 comprises 13 residues. The sample originates from a study of shared clonotypes between healthy human individuals. Libraries were prepared by immunoSEQ multiplex PCR; TCRdb keeps only in-frame clonotypes and omits some of them. Seen here are fewer than 3 million clones, 85% to 95% observed once, and the top ten hold approximately 0.4%. The V and J genes are TRBV19 and TRBJ2-7; TRBD1 is a possible D gene (5 bases). Sequenced sample: naive CD4+ T cells from PBMCs. Sample subset: CD45RA+ positively selected. The TCR comes from a man aged 18-30 years in good health. Some clones in this sample may be carry-over from other donors' samples. CDR3 sequence (DNA): TGTGCCAGTACCCACAGGCCTCCCTACGAGCAGTACTTC. Encoded protein: CASTHRPPYEQYF.